The 10 T cell receptor beta chains below were found in one sample sequenced in a study of human T cells and chemical hapten exposure. Each CDR3 protein is one row after TCRdb ran MiXCR on the RACE reads. The sample holds about 90,000 distinct CDR3 sequences, 11% seen once. The time point is: patch test 3, about 24 weeks after DPC sensitization. Treatment meaning: therapeutic diphenylcyclopropenone sensitization with weekly scalp DPC. The specimen was whole blood, collected in connection with sensitization to the hapten diphenylcyclopropenone (DPC). These receptors originate from a woman aged 25 to 39 with alopecia areata. Some clones in this sample may be carry-over from other donors' samples.

This clonotype was seen a few times. The CDR3 reads CASTRGSYQETQYF. The DNA for the CDR3 is TGCGCCAGCACCCGGGGCTCGTACCAAGAGACCCAGTACTTC. The chain employs TRBV5-1 and TRBJ2-5; either TRBD1 or TRBD2 may fit D (5 bases each). Per germline, CDR1 SGHRS and CDR2 YFSETQ. Between the trimmed V and J ends, which lost 6 bases and 0 bases, there was a span of 12 bases. This CDR3 comprises 14 residues.

This chain connects TRBV20-1 to TRBJ1-1, with D possibly TRBD1 on 5 matching bases. This CDR3 is built from 13 residues. Germline CDR1 reads DFQATT; CDR2 reads SNEGSKA (reference sequence). Trimming removed 5 bases at V and 7 bases at J, with 17 bases between. Written as DNA, the CDR3 is TGCAGTGCTTGGGAGGGGTCCTGGTTTGAAGCTTTCTTT. This translates into CSAWEGSWFEAFF.

Many counts were recorded for this clonotype. The chain is built from TRBV11-2 and TRBJ1-6; D gene unclear. The V gene's germline CDR1 is SGHAT and CDR2 FQNNGV. This CDR3 region has 15 residues. Trimming shortened V by 1 base and J by 7 bases, and 11 bases separated the two germline ends. Here the CDR3 reads CASSLGVANNSPLHF. The DNA for the CDR3 is TGTGCCAGCAGCTTAGGGGTAGCTAACAATTCACCCCTCCACTTT.

This clonotype was recorded many times. This sequence joins TRBV11-2 and TRBJ2-3; possible D gene TRBD1, 6 bases. Trimming pared 5 bases from V and 3 bases from J, leaving 12 bases between. The CDR3 spans 14 residues. The germline V gene has CDR1 SGHAT and CDR2 FQNNGV. The CDR3, as DNA: TGTGCCAGCAGCCAACCGGGACATACAGATACGCAGTATTTT. Translated: CASSQPGHTDTQYF.

This clonotype was detected only a few times. This chain connects TRBV28 to TRBJ1-3; a possible D gene is TRBD1 (5 bases). CDR3 length equals 17 residues. V lost 5 bases and J lost 0, with 17 bases in between. Germline CDR1 reads MDHEN; CDR2 reads SYDVKM. The CDR3 reads CASSLPIDSVSGNTIYF. The CDR3 DNA follows: TGTGCCAGCAGTCTCCCAATAGACAGTGTCTCTGGAAACACCATATATTTT.

This clonotype occurred a few times. The chain uses TRBV24-1 and TRBJ2-1; no clear D. CDR1 and CDR2 from the germline V gene are KGHDR and SFDVKD. The CDR3 loop spans 12 amino acids. Trimming cost V 4 bases and J 10 bases, with 10 bases left between them. The CDR3 reads CATSDFIGEQFF. The CDR3 coding sequence is TGTGCCACCAGTGACTTCATAGGGGAGCAGTTCTTC.

This clonotype was seen ten or more times. V gene TRBV28 combines with J gene TRBJ1-2; 8 positions match TRBD1. V shed 7 bases and J 4 bases; nucleotides not matched to a gene: 5. The CDR3 has 13 amino acids. Germline V gene sequence: CDR1 MDHEN, CDR2 SYDVKM. CDR3 in amino acids: CASNDRGIYGYTF. DNA of the CDR3: TGTGCCAGCAACGACAGGGGAATCTATGGCTACACCTTC.

In its sample, this clonotype was seen many times. The chain has TRBV7-2 and TRBJ2-1; D ambiguous. This CDR3 has 12 residues. Germline assignment: CDR1 SGHTA and CDR2 FQGNSA. V lost 5 bases, J lost 15 bases, and 17 bases lay in between. In DNA, the CDR3 is TGTGCCAGCAGCCGCTATTCGGATAATCTGTTCTTC. Translation gives CASSRYSDNLFF.

This clonotype showed up many times. The V call is TRBV7-9, the J call TRBJ1-2; D remains ambiguous. This CDR3 is 12 amino acids long. Deletions cut 2 bases from V and 8 bases from J, with 9 bases between. CDR1 is SEHNR, CDR2 FQNEAQ, per germline (reference sequence). CDR3 in DNA: TGTGCCAGCAGCTTAATATCGTCCGGCTACACCTTC. This translates into CASSLISSGYTF.

This clonotype was recorded a few times. The chain combines TRBV28 with TRBJ1-2; D call uncertain. Germline V lookup: CDR1 MDHEN, CDR2 SYDVKM. Trimming left V 3 bases short and J 4 bases short, with 9 bases between. This CDR3 is built from 13 residues. CDR3 DNA: TGTGCCAGCAGTTTCGGACTGTCCTATGGCTACACCTTC. It specifies CASSFGLSYGYTF.